This TCR beta chain emerged from a study of CD8+ T cells in alopecia areata listed by TCRdb under 2018. In the study overall: Treated patients were enrolled in an open-label pilot trial of oral tofacitinib, 5 to 10 mg twice daily, for moderate-to-severe alopecia areata. Tofacitinib was administered for 6 to 18 months, and 6 months of follow-up off drug were then conducted to assess delayed response and recurrence. In both human patients and the C3H/HeJ mouse model, the study applied high-throughput TCRbeta sequencing to look at T cell clonal expansion in alopecia areata. On the human side, TCRbeta sequencing was run on scalp tissue and on sorted CD4+ and CD8+ peripheral blood T cells from healthy controls and from alopecia areata patients with either patchy or totalis/universalis disease. Patients on tofacitinib were biopsied at baseline and after 4 and 24 weeks of treatment, and several of the patients also had a later scalp biopsy. Scalp clonality was compared among normal scalp (n=4), patchy alopecia areata scalp (n=8), and alopecia totalis/universalis scalp (n=8). RNA came from the PAXgene miRNA kit for fixed scalp, the miRNeasy kit for PBMCs, and the RNeasy kit for mouse skin. TCRbeta CDR3 regions were amplified by immunoSEQ multiplex PCR with 35 Vbeta forward and 13 Jbeta reverse primers.

Worth noting for this clone: No cognate antigen has been identified for it. Base qualities were left out, and no much larger clone turns up one base away.

On the study overall, not on this receptor specifically: Higher clonality and more expanded CD8+ clones were observed in lesional scalp than in normal scalp, particularly in alopecia totalis/universalis, a finding suggestive of antigenic drive. Unlike mouse skin, which is dominated by gammadelta T cells, normal human skin has resident alphabeta T cells that are also sequenced, and this complicates analysis of the scalp TCR repertoire. TCR sequences shared between patients were less clear than in mice, possibly partly because of HLA diversity in the patient population.

The germline ends are 9 bases apart after V is trimmed by 0 bases and J by 6 bases. The CDR3 contains 14 residues, cysteine and phenylalanine counted. Just the 42-base CDR3 DNA is kept, in frame starting at base 1. Reading the germline V gene gives CDR1 SGDLS and CDR2 YYNGEE. Per the publication, the time point label means: baseline before oral tofacitinib. Peripheral blood and lesional scalp punch biopsies were obtained from patients with alopecia areata. PBMCs were isolated by density centrifugation and stained for CD3, CD4 and CD8, and CD4+ and CD8+ T cells were sorted on a FACSAria. Receptors were amplified or captured by the immunoSEQ multiplex PCR assay. For TCR sequencing, RNA was extracted from every sample and reverse transcribed into cDNA to serve as template. SuperScript III was used for first-strand cDNA synthesis, primed with a 2:1 mix of oligo-dT and random hexamers. A synthetic immune receptor repertoire was used to assess amplification bias, and residual bias was removed computationally. Per the source publication's procedure: After raw reads were preprocessed to remove errors, the CDR3 was defined following IMGT conventions as running from the conserved cysteine to phenylalanine. Clonality was computed by normalizing Shannon entropy by log2 of the number of productive unique TCRs and subtracting the result from 1. Whether scalp clones were CD4 or CD8 was inferred by matching scalp TCRbeta sequences against CD4 and CD8 repertoires sorted from blood. TCRdb stores this immuneACCESS table with in-frame sequences only. Part of the clones is absent; in the studies checked, under half of the shortfall reflects unresolved V genes, and no reason is known for the rest. V and J calls and clone size come straight from that table; D and trimming were deduced from the DNA. The sample table shows 160,000 or so clones, and about 67% are seen once. The ten largest clones capture around 10% of the sample.

The chain joins TRBV9 to TRBJ2-2; the D region may be TRBD1 or TRBD2, each matching 5 bases equally. Here the sequenced sample was CD8+ T cells sorted from blood, taken at week 0. The origin of this receptor is a human donor with alopecia areata. The CDR3 protein sequence reads: CASSVAGAAGELFF. The bases read TGTGCCAGCAGCGTAGCCGGGGCCGCCGGGGAGCTGTTTTTT.